This TCR beta chain was found in a study of Graves' ophthalmopathy and Graves' hyperthyroidism. The V gene's germline CDR1 is MNHEY and CDR2 SVGAGI. The CDR3 extends over 13 amino acids. The V end was cut by 6 bases, the J end by 6 bases, with 12 bases between. RNA transcripts yielded amplified TCR beta CDR3 regions. The first round was an RT-PCR with HTBI primers, and the second round was a multiplex PCR. TCRdb re-derived calls from the multiplex PCR reads in MiXCR, one entry per CDR3 protein. The table has some 390,000 distinct CDR3 sequences, about 18% seen once. This clonotype was found many times. PBMCs were obtained from approximately 10 ml of fresh peripheral blood.

The sequenced sample consisted of peripheral blood. The chain couples TRBV6-5 to TRBJ1-5; a weak D match, TRBD1 (5 bases). The receptor was isolated from a woman between 18 and 29 years old with Graves' ophthalmopathy. The CDR3 is CASSLGEVQPQHF. In DNA, the CDR3 is TGTGCCAGCAGCCTAGGGGAGGTTCAGCCCCAGCATTTT.